This T cell receptor (beta chain) was documented in a study of blood T cells in healthy people across ages. Study-wide context: With template switching, about one barcoded beta molecule was captured per two T cells.

This clonotype came up many times. Primed by a sample-barcoded 5' primer and a J-beta primer mix, a second PCR proceeded for roughly 7 to 12 cycles. TCRdb redid the calling of the 5' RACE reads with MiXCR, one entry per CDR3 protein. The sample has roughly 800,000 distinct CDR3 sequences; around 36% are singletons. Healthy Caucasian individuals from Russia aged 6 to 90 were enrolled as donors. The TCR sequence derives from a man aged 18 to 30 in good health. Material: blood.

The CDR3 DNA is TGTGCCAGCAGCTTAGCGATAAGCCTTCTTGCCTACGAGCAGTACTTC. It encodes CASSLAISLLAYEQYF. This chain uses TRBV7-9 with TRBJ2-7; no firm D call. Between the trimmed V and J ends, which lost 0 bases and 2 bases, there was a span of 14 bases. The germline V gene has CDR1 SEHNR and CDR2 FQNEAQ (reference sequence). CDR3 length: 16 amino acids.